This entry lists 27 T cell receptor beta chains sequenced from one sample in a study of blood T cell repertoires in COVID-19. This table comes from immunoSEQ multiplex PCR, and its TCRdb copy is limited to in-frame clones, with some not included. This table has around 190,000 clones, 80% appearing once. Sequencing was performed on peripheral blood. The origin of the receptors is a man aged 55 to 69 with acute or convalescent COVID-19.

This sequence joins TRBV6-2 or TRBV6-3 and TRBJ1-1; TRBD1 matches 9 bases. Germline V gene sequence: CDR1 MNHEY, CDR2 SVGEGT. V dropped 6 bases and J dropped 0; count of bases not matched to a gene: 5. This CDR3 has 15 amino acids. For the CDR3, the DNA is TGTGCCAGCAGCTATCGACAGGGGGTGAACACTGAAGCTTTCTTT. Translation: CASSYRQGVNTEAFF.

This clone has only one observation. The rearrangement joins TRBV6-5 to TRBJ2-7; D remains unclear. Germline CDR1 is MNHEY and CDR2 is SVGAGI. The length of the CDR3 is 12 residues. V dropped 2 bases and J dropped 5 bases, with 7 bases sitting between them. The CDR3 DNA follows: TGTGCCAGCAGTTACCCGTCCCACGAGCAGTACTTC. This gives the protein CASSYPSHEQYF.

This clone was detected many times. The chain is built from TRBV7-2 and TRBJ2-7; 14 bases fit TRBD2. CDR1 and CDR2 (germline): SGHTA, FQGNSA. V was clipped by 0 bases and J by 4 bases; unmatched bases: 2. The CDR3 has 16 residues. The CDR3 coding sequence is TGTGCCAGCAGCTTAGCCGGGACTAGCGGGAGATACGAGCAGTACTTC. It encodes CASSLAGTSGRYEQYF.

The chain couples TRBV24-1 to TRBJ2-2; D perhaps matches TRBD1 (6 bases). Trimming took 5 bases from V and 0 from J, leaving 9 bases between them. Germline V lookup: CDR1 KGHDR, CDR2 SFDVKD. The CDR3 runs to 15 residues. Here the CDR3 DNA reads TGTGCCACCAGTGGGGGGCCCCCGAACACCGGGGAGCTGTTTTTT. This encodes CATSGGPPNTGELFF.

The chain has TRBV11-1 and TRBJ2-1, with TRBD2 as a possible D gene (6 bases). This CDR3 has 14 amino acids. Germline-derived CDR1 and CDR2 are SGHAT and FQDESV (reference sequence). The V gene lost 1 base and the J gene lost 3 bases, with 7 bases spanning the gap. This CDR3 reads CASSLGDFYNEQFF. CDR3 DNA sequence: TGTGCCAGCAGCTTAGGGGACTTCTACAATGAGCAGTTCTTC.

CDR3: CATKGAGLYSNQPQHF. The CDR3 DNA sequence: TGTGCTACAAAAGGTGCAGGGCTCTATTCGAATCAGCCCCAGCATTTT. J is TRBJ1-5 and V is TRBV19, with D perhaps TRBD1 (5 bases). The germline gives CDR1 LNHDA, CDR2 SQIVND (reference sequence). CDR3 size: 16 residues. Full variable domain (missing parts from reference TRBV19 and TRBJ1-5): DGGITQSPKYLFRKEGQNVTLSCEQNLNHDAMYWYRQDPGQGLRLIYYSQIVNDFQKGDIAEGYSVSREKKESFPLTVTSAQKNPTAFYLCATKGAGLYSNQPQHFGDGTRLSIL.

The chain links TRBV4-1 to TRBJ2-1, with TRBD2 identical over 7 bases. Germline V gene lookup returns CDR1 MGHRA and CDR2 YSYEKL. J was trimmed by 8 bases and V by 0 bases; bases with no gene match: 7. CDR3 length: 15 residues. The DNA of the CDR3 is TGCGCCAGCAGCCAAGATAGGCTGGGGGGGGATGAGCAGTTCTTC. It is translated as CASSQDRLGGDEQFF.

The chain couples TRBV6-2 or TRBV6-3 to TRBJ2-7; no definite D call. V was clipped by 4 bases and J by 0 bases, with 10 bases between them. This CDR3 has 14 residues. Looked up from germline, CDR1 is MNHEY and CDR2 is SVGEGT. This CDR3 reads CASSSAYFSYEQYF. As DNA, the CDR3 is TGTGCCAGCAGTTCCGCCTATTTCTCCTACGAGCAGTACTTC.

The chain uses TRBV7-9 and TRBJ1-1; no reliable D call. This CDR3 comprises 15 residues. The V end was cut by 1 base, the J end by 4 bases, with 13 bases between. Germline V gene sequence: CDR1 SEHNR, CDR2 FQNEAQ (reference sequence). DNA of the CDR3: TGTGCCAGCAGCTTAGGGGCACCGTCGGTCACTGAAGCTTTCTTT. It translates to CASSLGAPSVTEAFF.

The chain uses TRBV6-1 and TRBJ1-1, with D possibly matching TRBD1 (5 bases). The V gene lost 2 bases and the J gene lost 8 bases, with 9 bases spanning the gap. Germline V gene data show CDR1 as MNHNS and CDR2 as SASEGT. The CDR3 covers 12 residues. In DNA, the CDR3 is TGTGCCAGCAGTGAACGACGGGGGGAAGCTTTCTTT. Protein sequence: CASSERRGEAFF.

The V and J genes are TRBV25-1 and TRBJ2-5, with 8 bases that match TRBD2. The CDR3 covers 15 residues. V was pared by 3 bases and J by 2 bases, with 5 bases of the junction left unmatched. Germline V lookup: CDR1 MGHDK, CDR2 SYGVNS. The CDR3 nucleotides read TGTGCCAGCAGTGACGCGCGGGAGGTTCAAGAGACCCAGTACTTC. Its translation: CASSDAREVQETQYF.

The rearrangement links TRBV9 to TRBJ2-1; 12 bases fit TRBD2. J lost 8 bases, V lost 3 bases, and 12 bases had no gene match. The CDR3 contains 17 residues. Per the germline V gene, CDR1 is SGDLS and CDR2 is YYNGEE. The DNA of the CDR3 is TGTGCCAGCAGCGCTTCTAGCGGGAGGGCCTTAGGGGATGAGCAGTTCTTC. Translating it yields CASSASSGRALGDEQFF.

With respect to this clone: This sample also contains other DNA sequences that code for the same CDR3. The chain joins TRBV12-3 or TRBV12-4 to TRBJ1-5; D not certain. This CDR3 is built from 13 residues. Trimming took 2 bases from V and 4 from J, leaving 6 bases between them. The CDR3 reads CASSLTENQPQHF. Written as DNA, the CDR3 is TGTGCCAGCAGTTTAACAGAAAATCAGCCCCAGCATTTT.

The chain links TRBV13 to TRBJ2-4, with D perhaps TRBD2 (6 bases). The CDR3 is made up of 17 amino acids. Germline V gene data show CDR1 as PRHDT and CDR2 as FYEKMQ (reference sequence). The V and J ends lost 2 bases and 6 bases respectively, with 20 bases between them. CDR3 nucleotide sequence: TGTGCCAGCAGCTTATATGGACGGCGGGGCGTGGGAAACATTCAGTACTTC. This codes for CASSLYGRRGVGNIQYF.

The chain links TRBV9 to TRBJ2-5; D perhaps matches TRBD1 (5 bases). In germline, CDR1 is SGDLS, CDR2 YYNGEE. Trimming took off 0 bases at V and 6 bases at J, with 15 bases between the two ends. The CDR3 length is 15 residues. As DNA, the CDR3 is TGTGCCAGCAGCGTAGTAGGGGCCCCTTCTCAGACCCAGTACTTC. Its translation is CASSVVGAPSQTQYF. Looking up the rest from reference TRBV9 and TRBJ2-5 gives the full variable domain: DSGVTQTPKHLITATGQRVTLRCSPRSGDLSVYWYQQSLDQGLQFLIQYYNGEERAKGNILERFSAQQFPDLHSELNLSSLELGDSALYFCASSVVGAPSQTQYFGPGTRLLVL.

J is TRBJ1-1 and V is TRBV6-4, with D perhaps matching TRBD1 (5 bases). The germline CDR1 and CDR2 sequences are MRHNA and SNTAGT. V dropped 6 bases and J dropped 5 bases, with 19 bases sitting between them. The CDR3 runs to 15 residues. The CDR3 sequence is CASSRSGTEATEAFF. The CDR3 coding sequence is TGTGCCAGCAGCAGATCCGGGACTGAGGCTACTGAAGCTTTCTTT.

The chain uses TRBV12-3 or TRBV12-4 and TRBJ2-1, with TRBD2 as a possible D gene (6 bases). V dropped 4 bases and J dropped 9 bases, with 13 bases sitting between them. The CDR3 covers 13 residues. The CDR3 DNA sequence: TGTGCCAGCAGTTGGACTCGGGGGAGTGAGCAGTTCTTC. It translates to CASSWTRGSEQFF.

The chain is built from TRBV29-1 and TRBJ2-3, with D possibly matching TRBD1 (5 bases). This CDR3 is 14 amino acids long. Looked up from germline, CDR1 is SQVTM and CDR2 is ANQGSEA. Trimming pared 4 bases from V and 6 bases from J, leaving 17 bases between. Written as DNA, the CDR3 is TGCAGCGTTGCCGGCAGGGTTCTGGCTGATACGCAGTATTTT. Translation: CSVAGRVLADTQYF.

This chain links TRBV18 with TRBJ2-1, with D possibly TRBD1 on 5 matching bases. Trimming pared 5 bases from V and 7 bases from J, leaving 12 bases between. Germline loops: CDR1 KGHSH, CDR2 LQKENI. The CDR3 sequence is 13 residues long. The CDR3 protein is CASSWTKENEQFF. Written as DNA, the CDR3 is TGTGCCAGCTCATGGACAAAGGAAAATGAGCAGTTCTTC.

The chain links TRBV29-1 to TRBJ2-3, with 13 nucleotides matching TRBD2. The CDR3 is 15 residues long. V lost 7 bases and J lost 2; bases outside the gene matches: 6. Germline assignment: CDR1 SQVTM and CDR2 ANQGSEA. In DNA form, the CDR3 reads TGCAGCGCCACGGGACTAGCGGGGTTCACAGATACGCAGTATTTT. Encoded protein: CSATGLAGFTDTQYF.

The J gene is TRBJ1-5, the V gene TRBV27, with a possible D match to TRBD1 (6 bases). Per germline, CDR1 MNHEY and CDR2 SMNVEV (reference sequence). CDR3 length: 14 residues. Trimming left V 3 bases short and J 9 bases short, with 15 bases between. This CDR3 reads CASSLAGAPSPQHF. The DNA for the CDR3 is TGTGCCAGCAGTTTGGCAGGGGCCCCATCGCCCCAGCATTTT.

This chain links TRBV6-4 with TRBJ2-3, with 10 bases matching TRBD2. The CDR3 contains 18 residues. The V gene's germline CDR1 is MRHNA and CDR2 SNTAGT. V was pared by 5 bases and J by 3 bases, with 14 bases of the junction left unmatched. CDR3 region: CASSIIAGGLPGTDTQYF. DNA of the CDR3: TGTGCCAGCAGTATAATAGCGGGAGGACTCCCCGGAACAGATACGCAGTATTTT.

The chain combines TRBV11-2 with TRBJ1-1; weak D call: TRBD1 (5 bases). Germline lookup yields CDR1 SGHAT and CDR2 FQNNGV. The CDR3 has 12 amino acids. Trimming removed 2 bases from V and 11 bases from J, with 12 bases in between. The CDR3 sequence is CASSLIQGEAFF. The CDR3 nucleotides are TGTGCCAGCAGCTTAATCCAGGGCGAGGCTTTCTTT.

Worth noting for this clone: Other DNA sequences in the same sample also yield this CDR3. The V and J genes are TRBV9 and TRBJ2-7; TRBD1 matches at 10 bases. The length of the CDR3 is 14 residues. The germline CDR1 and CDR2 sequences are SGDLS and YYNGEE. V gave up 2 bases and J gave up 3 bases; unmatched junction bases: 2. The CDR3 DNA sequence: TGTGCCAGCAGCGTGGGACAGGGGAACTACGAGCAGTACTTC. Translating gives CASSVGQGNYEQYF.

The V and J genes are TRBV6-5 and TRBJ1-1; a possible D gene is TRBD1 (5 bases). CDR3 length: 14 residues. CDR1 and CDR2 (germline): MNHEY, SVGAGI. V was trimmed by 0 bases and J by 3 bases, leaving 8 bases between them. CDR3 DNA: TGTGCCAGCAGTTACTCAGGGGATTACACTGAAGCTTTCTTT. This encodes CASSYSGDYTEAFF.

The chain carries TRBV2 and TRBJ1-2, with D perhaps TRBD1 (5 bases). V lost 7 bases, J lost 4 bases, and 10 bases lay in between. Germline CDR1 is SNHLY and CDR2 is FYNNEI. The CDR3 runs to 12 residues. The CDR3 DNA sequence: TGTGCCAGCAATTCCGGGGGCTATGGCTACACCTTC. Translated, it gives CASNSGGYGYTF.

V gene TRBV9 combines with J gene TRBJ1-6; 7 nucleotides match TRBD1. The CDR3 totals 12 residues. V shed 1 base and J 11 bases; nucleotides not matched to a gene: 0. Germline V lookup: CDR1 SGDLS, CDR2 YYNGEE. The CDR3: CASSVQGAPLHF. The CDR3 coding sequence is TGTGCCAGCAGCGTACAGGGGGCACCCCTCCACTTT.